This passage covers 4 T cell receptor beta chains from one sample sequenced in a study of cytomegalovirus exposure and HLA in healthy donors. PCR used 60 Vbeta primers and 13 Jbeta primers. TCRdb keeps only in-frame clones here, not all; method: immunoSEQ multiplex PCR. The sample lists 100,000 or so clones, 83% occurring once. Sequences were obtained from PBMCs. These receptors all stem from a man in his forties in good health and CMV-seronegative.

The chain combines TRBV5-4 with TRBJ2-1; D might be TRBD1 (5 bases). The CDR3 has 12 amino acids. Trimming removed 2 bases from V and 7 bases from J, with 7 bases in between. Germline lookup yields CDR1 SGHNT and CDR2 YYREEE (reference sequence). The CDR3 loop is CASSFSGNEQFF. In DNA form, the CDR3 reads TGTGCCAGCAGCTTTTCAGGGAATGAGCAGTTCTTC.

The table lists this clone with a few counts. V and J are TRBV19 and TRBJ1-6; no firm D call. This CDR3 has 14 residues. With 3 bases removed from V and 5 bases from J, the gap between germline ends came to 8 bases. Germline CDR1 and CDR2: LNHDA and SQIVND (reference sequence). The CDR3 DNA sequence: TGTGCCAGTAGTATGAGATCGGATAATTCACCCCTCCACTTT. As protein: CASSMRSDNSPLHF.

This sequence joins TRBV5-8 and TRBJ2-3; 9 positions match TRBD2. V was pared by 4 bases and J by 2 bases, with 11 bases of the junction left unmatched. The length of the CDR3 is 17 residues. Germline V gene lookup returns CDR1 SGHTS and CDR2 YDEGEE. The CDR3 bases are TGTGCCAGCAGCCGGGAGCCGCTAGCGGGATTCACAGATACGCAGTATTTT. Residues: CASSREPLAGFTDTQYF.

The chain recombines TRBV29-1 with TRBJ2-1; TRBD1 aligns across 7 bases. Looked up from germline, CDR1 is SQVTM and CDR2 is ANQGSEA. V lost 6 bases and J lost 5; bases outside the gene matches: 13. The CDR3 contains 15 residues. CDR3 loop: CSVVSMGQPNNEQFF. The CDR3 nucleotides are TGCAGCGTGGTCTCTATGGGACAGCCGAACAATGAGCAGTTCTTC.